This T cell receptor (beta chain) was identified in a study of a mutant IDH1 vaccine in newly diagnosed glioma. Study in general: Sex distribution of treated patients was roughly 62% male and 37.5% female; mean age was around 40 years. Therapy received beforehand was radiotherapy, temozolomide, or both, with most patients given both.

This clone showed up just a few times. V was cut by 3 bases and J by 3 bases, with 13 bases left in between. Germline assignment: CDR1 SGHRS and CDR2 YFSETQ. This CDR3 spans 14 amino acids. Generated by immunoSEQ multiplex PCR, the TCRdb table keeps only in-frame clones and is missing some. The table shows about 36,000 clones, with 78% occurring only once. Time point in this sample: baseline, week 1 (first vaccination visit). The treatment was: pre-vaccination baseline after standard-of-care therapy. Astrocytomas that were new, WHO grade 3 or 4, IDH1-mutant and ATRX-lost were present in the donors. The chain carries TRBV5-1 and TRBJ2-7; TRBD2 is a possible D gene (5 bases). This receptor was taken from a man aged 35 to 55 with glioma. Some clones in this sample may be carry-over from other donors' samples. The sequenced sample was PBMCs, obtained from a glioma patient treated with radiotherapy, temozolomide or both. The DNA of the CDR3 is TGCGCCAGCAGCTACCTCGGAGGCAACTACGAGCAGTACTTC. Translating it yields CASSYLGGNYEQYF.